This T cell receptor beta chain derives from a study of T cell repertoires in cytomegalovirus infection. For the study at large: Matching HLA type and CMV infection were both indicated by public TCR beta signatures. Overall study results and limits: Pooled public TCR beta family frequency picked out CMV carriers with the relevant HLA. The ex vivo response was dominated by HLA-C-restricted CMV-specific TCR beta clonotypes.

TCRdb redid the calling of the reads with MiXCR, one entry per CDR3 protein. The repertoire holds around 770,000 distinct CDR3 sequences, with roughly 28% as singletons. The V and J ends lost 6 bases and 1 base respectively, with 18 bases between them. The CDR3 is made up of 16 amino acids. This clonotype was found a few times. Its antigen is currently unknown. The rearrangement uses TRBV12-3 or TRBV12-4 and TRBJ1-1; D may be TRBD1 (5 bases). The input for sequencing was cultured CD8+ T cells from PBMCs, taken from culture after CMV antigen stimulation. The receptor was derived from a human donor in good health (CMV status not recorded). Some clones in this sample may be carry-over from other donors' samples. The CDR3 sequence: CASRPFIGGPNTEAFF. CDR3 coding DNA: TGTGCCAGCAGACCCTTCATCGGGGGACCGAACACTGAAGCTTTCTTT.